These 8 T cell receptor beta chains were all obtained from the same sample, sequenced in a study of T cells in Graves' hyperthyroidism and ophthalmopathy. It was RNA transcripts that yielded the amplified TCR beta CDR3 regions. The study used the HTBI primer set for a first-round RT-PCR of the TCR CDR3. TCRdb redid the calling of the multiplex PCR reads with MiXCR, one entry per CDR3 protein. The table includes a few hundred thousand distinct CDR3 sequences, roughly an eighth detected once. The specimen was blood. These receptors were collected from a woman younger than 30 with Graves' hyperthyroidism.

The rearrangement uses TRBV6-1 and TRBJ2-2; perhaps TRBD1 as D (6 bases). The length of the CDR3 is 14 residues. V was pared by 6 bases and J by 4 bases, with 12 bases between. The V gene's germline CDR1 is MNHNS and CDR2 SASEGT. The CDR3 coding sequence is TGTGCCAGCAGCCCTCAGGGGATCACCGGGGAGCTGTTTTTT. This gives the protein CASSPQGITGELFF.

The table lists this clonotype with many counts. The rearrangement links TRBV15 to TRBJ1-5; D is unclear. Germline V CDR1 and CDR2: LNHNV, YYDKDF (reference sequence). The germline V and J ends were trimmed by 0 bases and 4 bases, with 10 bases remaining between them. This CDR3 comprises 15 residues. CDR3: CATSRDPFGNQPQHF. The CDR3 DNA reads TGTGCCACCAGCAGAGATCCTTTCGGGAATCAGCCCCAGCATTTT.

A word on this clonotype: It may be a read error: a sequence one base away is much more abundant. The chain uses TRBV14 and TRBJ2-1; D unclear. The J call may be faulty, since TRBJ2-7 better matches the DNA end. The V gene's germline CDR1 is SGHDN and CDR2 FVKESK. The CDR3 has 16 residues. CDR3 residues: CASSQVVPNGYNEQYF. CDR3 nucleotides: TGTGCCAGCAGCCAAGTGGTCCCGAACGGATACAATGAGCAGTACTTC.

This clonotype was seen many times. The V and J genes are TRBV11-2 and TRBJ1-4, with a weak D call TRBD1 (6 bases). The CDR3 sequence is 14 residues long. Germline CDR1 is SGHAT and CDR2 is FQNNGV. Trimming shortened V by 1 base and J by 6 bases, and 9 bases separated the two germline ends. CDR3 residues: CASSLGSGDEKLFF. DNA of the CDR3: TGTGCCAGCAGCTTAGGGTCAGGGGATGAAAAACTGTTTTTT. The whole variable domain, remainder taken from reference TRBV11-2 and TRBJ1-4, is EAGVAQSPRYKIIEKRQSVAFWCNPISGHATLYWYQQILGQGPKLLIQFQNNGVVDDSQLPKDRFSAERLKGVDSTLKIQPAKLEDSAVYLCASSLGSGDEKLFFGSGTQLSVL.

The table lists this clonotype with many counts. The rearrangement joins TRBV2 to TRBJ1-2, with D maybe TRBD1 (5 bases). Germline-derived CDR1 and CDR2 are SNHLY and FYNNEI. The ends were cut back, 10 bases at V and 8 bases at J, with 20 bases in the middle. The CDR3 is 13 amino acids. The CDR3, as DNA: TGTGCCATCCCTTGGGACCCCGAGGGGGGCTACACCTTC. Its translation: CAIPWDPEGGYTF.

This clonotype was seen at least ten times. The rearrangement uses TRBV27 and TRBJ2-1; the D is unclear. Trimming cost V 1 base and J 5 bases, with 6 bases left between them. This CDR3 comprises 13 residues. The germline V gene has CDR1 MNHEY and CDR2 SMNVEV (reference sequence). CDR3 sequence reads: CASSLLPHNEQFF. Written as DNA, the CDR3 is TGTGCCAGCAGTTTATTGCCGCACAATGAGCAGTTCTTC.

This clonotype was picked up many times. The genes are TRBV11-2 and TRBJ2-3; 11 positions match TRBD2. The trim removed 5 bases at V and 4 bases at J, leaving 5 bases unmatched. The CDR3 loop spans 15 amino acids. Germline CDR1 reads SGHAT; CDR2 reads FQNNGV. This CDR3 is CASSRSGRVADTQYF. CDR3 DNA: TGTGCCAGCAGCCGTAGCGGGAGGGTGGCAGATACGCAGTATTTT.

This clonotype showed up many times. The chain is built from TRBV7-8 and TRBJ2-7; D might be TRBD1 or TRBD2, each matching 5 bases. The V and J ends lost 5 bases and 6 bases respectively, with 17 bases between them. Germline values: CDR1 SGHVS, CDR2 FQNEAQ. The CDR3 is 14 amino acids. The CDR3 here is CASSPRDEVGEQYF. The CDR3 DNA sequence: TGTGCCAGCAGCCCTAGGGACGAGGTGGGCGAGCAGTACTTC.